This T cell receptor (beta chain) came from a study of OX40 agonist ivuxolimab in advanced cancers. Looking at the study overall: An anti-OX40 (CD134) antibody with agonistic activity, ivuxolimab, was administered to patients. Study-wide results and limits: At 0.1 to 3.0 mg/kg and by week 6, CD4+ and CD8+ T cells in the blood had expanded clonally. Those patients achieving a partial response at 0.1-3.0 mg/kg showed among the lowest clonal expansion.

On this clone: Its antigen remains unknown.

V shed 7 bases and J 5 bases; nucleotides not matched to a gene: 9. The CDR3 sequence is 15 residues long. Germline loops: CDR1 SGHAT, CDR2 FQNNGV. TCRdb's copy holds only in-frame clones and misses some; the assay was immunoSEQ multiplex PCR. The sample lists around 45,000 clones; about 90% were seen once. This clonotype was obtained from an adult with an advanced solid tumor such as melanoma, head and neck, liver or kidney cancer. The chain links TRBV11-2 to TRBJ2-1; 9 bases are a match to TRBD2. Specimen: CD4+ or CD8+ T cells sorted from blood, collected in a trial of the OX40 agonist ivuxolimab. The CDR3 region has the DNA TGTGCCAGCAACCAAGCGGGGGGATTAAACAATGAGCAGTTCTTC. It is translated as CASNQAGGLNNEQFF.